This record covers a single T cell receptor beta chain. The antigen it recognizes is unknown. No clone much larger than this one lies a single base away; base qualities are absent. Relative to germline, V is 4 bases shorter and J is 2 bases shorter, with 18 bases between their ends. CDR1 and CDR2, per the germline V gene, are LGHNA and YNFKEQ. The CDR3 covers 16 residues, taking in both the cysteine and the phenylalanine. Solely the CDR3 DNA is kept, with 48 bases framed from the first base. Library preparation employed the immunoSEQ multiplex PCR assay. For the multiplex PCR, a mixture combining 60 forward primers for TCR Vbeta segments and 13 reverse primers for TCR Jbeta segments was used. Amplification of the CDR3 region of rearranged TCR beta genes was performed with a multiplex PCR assay on genomic DNA. On the Illumina HiSeq System, the amplified TCR beta libraries were sequenced as 87-base-pair reads. The source study handled its data this way. In a later analysis, approximately 74 million unique TCR beta chains were counted across the roughly 670 repertoires, and roughly 11 million of these chains were shared by at least two donors. To remove PCR and sequencing errors, raw reads were error-corrected and collapsed into unique sequences using a nearest-neighbor algorithm that merged closely related sequences. To assign V, D and J gene segments, CDR3 sequences were aligned to IMGT reference sequences. For a sequence to be retained, a match of at least six nucleotides to both a V gene segment and a J gene segment was required. Rearrangements were called productive when the CDR3 lacked stop codons and stayed in frame with V and J; all others were non-productive. CDR3 was defined according to IMGT convention as the region running from the second conserved V-encoded cysteine to the conserved J-encoded phenylalanine. The earlier analysis of about 560 of the donors excluded any sequence lacking an unambiguous match to a single V gene segment. In an earlier analysis of around 590 of the donors, a V segment was called functional when productive rearrangements were above 56.7%, and segregating when the standard deviation between donors exceeded 5%. To diagnose cytomegalovirus status from the catalog of TCR beta chain sequences, a statistical classification framework was built. V and J gene assignment, in a later analysis, came from comparing TCR nucleotide sequences with IMGT/GENE-DB human TR gene sequences. In a later analysis, CDR3 sequences and most-parsimonious VDJ recombination scenarios were assigned using the TCRdist pipeline. In a later analysis, each TCR beta chain was defined by its CDR3 amino acid sequence together with its V-gene family, and reads lacking a unique V-gene family were excluded. In a later analysis, 450 to 600 highly shared, low-generation-probability nucleotide sequences were removed to address suspected cross-contamination and a sequencing artifact. In a later analysis, a clonal expansion index for each public chain was calculated from normalized within-repertoire ranks of inferred template counts. A later analysis computed generation probabilities with a VDJ recombination model fitted to out-of-frame rearrangements, and checked the results against IGoR. In a later analysis, hypergeometric tests were used to score TCR-TCR, TCR-HLA and TCR-CMV co-occurrence, with a repertoire-size bias correction applied to TCR pairs. A later analysis estimated false discovery rates by permuting HLA or CMV assignments 20 times. In a later analysis, co-occurring TCRs were grouped using DBSCAN, and TCRdist sequence similarity was added for clustering within HLA-allele-positive subsets. For co-occurrence clustering, repertoires with fewer than 30,000 or more than 120,000 public chains were excluded, along with five repertoires with anomalous nucleotide sharing. Entries here come from immuneACCESS through TCRdb and include only in-frame sequences with V and J called. Some clones fail to appear in such tables; in the studies checked, an unresolved V gene covers under half of the shortfall, and the cause of the remainder is unknown. That table is the source of V, J and clone size, and D and trimming were worked out from the DNA. The sample data list under 250,000 clones, and about 75% of these were observed just once. Roughly 1.9% of the sample is in the top ten clones.

The cohort consisted of some 730 healthy bone marrow donors. At the time of sampling, all cohort members were nominally healthy, though unrecorded immune exposures were likely present. The donor tested CMV seronegative, placing the donor among the 300 to 400 seronegative members of the cohort. Each donor provided a peripheral blood sample, and peripheral blood mononuclear cells were used for TCR beta sequencing. The Qiagen DNeasy Blood Extraction Kit was used to extract genomic DNA from the blood cell samples. This specimen belongs to a study of cytomegalovirus exposure and HLA in healthy donors (TCRdb year 2017). With respect to the entire study: An earlier analysis of several hundred of the donors reported around 280 Gb of sequence data and 95 million to 130 million unique TCR beta sequences obtained from 150 million to 200 million T cells. Across roughly 420 genotyped donors of the cohort, an average of about 240,000 unique TCR beta nucleotide sequences per donor were sequenced, and 15% to 20% of those sequences were non-productive. In a later analysis, previously published TCR beta repertoires from 550 to 750 donors were re-analyzed and high-resolution HLA genotyping was added so that TCR occurrence patterns could be studied. Four or five DR-DQ haplotypes were handled as single units for association and clustering because linkage in the cohort was strong. High-throughput TCR immunosequencing, statistical association of individual TCRs with disease status, and machine learning were combined to predict cytomegalovirus infection status. A later genetic analysis took genome-wide SNP genotypes for about 55% of the roughly 670 donors and used that subset as a discovery cohort. The number of donors typed differed by locus, with roughly 620-630 for A, B, C, DRB1 and DQB1, around 500 for DQA1, 606 for DPA1, and about 450 for DPB1. Class I and class II HLA loci were covered by the typing at four-digit resolution. Donor age, sex, ethnicity and CMV serostatus were collected together with the repertoire data. The study profiled the T cell repertoires of approximately 700 subjects by immunosequencing and related them to cytomegalovirus serostatus. Every discovery cohort repertoire had been produced on one sequencing platform. To decide whether each TCR beta V gene segment behaved as functional or pseudogenic, an earlier analysis of 587 of the donors relied on high-throughput TCR beta sequencing. Rather than using new phenotypic data, the later analysis identified candidate immune exposures from TCR beta sequences and from how often those sequences occurred across donors. Along with the 666-subject first cohort, a separate validation cohort of roughly 110 different subjects was used. The study aimed to test whether cataloging public T cell receptors could reveal signatures of past pathogen exposure. Roughly 300 gigabases of sequencing data and around 87 million unique TCR sequences were included in an early release covering around 650 HLA-typed donors. Of the roughly 430 genotyped donors, around 81% fell in the genetic ancestry cluster associated with self-reported Caucasian donors. Overall study results and their limits: A total of 150 or so TCR beta chains were listed by the study as associated with cytomegalovirus. The 87-base-pair reads could not distinguish some IMGT-functional V segments, including TRBV6-2 and TRBV6-3, so those segments were excluded. Several of the top co-occurrence clusters appeared to be linked to parvovirus B19, influenza, CMV and Epstein-Barr virus, according to a later analysis. Because HLA typing was unavailable for some donors at each locus, only the typed subset was used in association tests. According to a later analysis, most CMV-associated TCR beta chains appeared to be HLA-restricted, and the HLA associations seemed to be driven largely by CMV exposure. A cluster of highly shared sequence variants was judged likely to be a technical artifact of the sequencing pipeline. The only immune exposure information available for the cohort was CMV serostatus. In vitro tests confirmed that a few of the cytomegalovirus-associated TCR beta chains recognize cytomegalovirus antigens. An earlier analysis of some 560 of the donors showed that most TCR beta V segments appeared in productive rearrangements either about 90% or about 30% of the time, which broadly matched IMGT annotations. In both the original and validation cohorts, the classifier was reported to diagnose cytomegalovirus status with high specificity and sensitivity. A further reported finding was that TCR beta sequences accurately predicted the HLA-A and HLA-B alleles for most subjects in the first cohort. Most TCR sequences were seen in very few donors, while some public TCRs were found in many individuals. This cohort had only TCR beta chains sequenced, and the lack of alpha or paired-chain data limited which features could be detected. An association between a missense DCLRE1C variant and V-gene and J-gene trimming of TCR beta chains was found in a later genetic analysis and replicated in an independent cohort. Presence/absence analyses assumed roughly uniform sequencing depth across donors, an assumption that may not hold. When HLA alleles, especially DR and DQ, strongly co-occurred, TCR associations were difficult to assign to individual alleles. In a later genetic analysis, fewer N-insertions in productive TCRs were reported among donors in an Asian-associated ancestry cluster than the approximately 670-donor mean. A later analysis found that HLA-associated TCR beta chains were more clonally expanded and had lower generation probabilities than equally common non-associated chains. Approximately 18 rarely observed V segments, including chromosome 9 orphons, were excluded from the earlier analysis of almost 600 of the donors because counts were too low. Specific HLA alleles were associated with over 15,000 TCR beta sequences at a false discovery rate of 0.05 in a later analysis. In a later analysis, the rate of TCR association differed among HLA loci, with DRB1 alleles having the most associated TCRs and HLA-C alleles having the fewest. Correlated functional status among segregating V segments might reflect linkage disequilibrium, but an unknown experimental factor could not be ruled out. The authors suggested that the approach could potentially be generalized to other disease states and immunological phenotypes.

The rearrangement combines TRBV4-2 with TRBJ2-7, and possibly TRBD1, on 5 matching bases. Sample: PBMCs. This TCR derives from a male donor in good health and CMV-seronegative. Here is the DNA: TGTGCCAGCAGCCCTTTCCCCCAGGGATTGACCTACGAGCAGTACTTC. Its product reads: CASSPFPQGLTYEQYF.